This T cell receptor beta chain was obtained from a study of T cell responses to AZD1222 COVID-19 vaccine. TCRdb's copy holds only in-frame clones and misses some; the assay was immunoSEQ multiplex PCR. The data contain 100,000 to 150,000 clones, approximately 88% of them singletons. The V end lost 4 bases, the J end lost 2 bases, and 6 bases lay between the germline ends. CDR3 length: 13 residues. Germline loops: CDR1 MDHEN, CDR2 SYDVKM. This sequence was found in an adult in good health. Sequenced material: peripheral blood, taken on day 0 of AZD1222 vaccination. The chain is built from TRBV28 and TRBJ1-5, with D possibly TRBD1 on 6 matching bases. CDR3 in DNA: TGTGCCAGCAGTTGGACAGGCAATCAGCCCCAGCATTTT. Translating it yields CASSWTGNQPQHF.